The next 13 T cell receptor beta chains were all read from a single sample in a study of radiation and T cells in renal cell carcinoma. Clones were sequenced by immunoSEQ multiplex PCR, and TCRdb holds only the in-frame ones, with some missing. The sample includes some 140,000 clones, over 75% of them seen just once. Documented time point: baseline pretreatment blood. Treatment reported: 15 Gy SBRT to primary tumor, nephrectomy 4 weeks later. This specimen consisted of blood, obtained from a patient whose treatment included radiotherapy and nephrectomy. These receptors all stem from a woman in her 50s with renal cell carcinoma.

This sequence joins TRBV18 and TRBJ1-5; the D gene is possibly TRBD1 (5 bases). CDR1 KGHSH and CDR2 LQKENI come from the germline V gene. CDR3 length: 15 amino acids. Trimming left V 2 bases short and J 6 bases short, with 14 bases between. The CDR3 region is CASSPGGDGIQPQHF. The CDR3 coding sequence is TGTGCCAGCTCACCAGGAGGGGACGGCATTCAGCCCCAGCATTTT. Full variable domain (missing parts from reference TRBV18 and TRBJ1-5): NAGVMQNPRHLVRRRGQEARLRCSPMKGHSHVYWYRQLPEEGLKFMVYLQKENIIDESGMPKERFSAEFPKEGPSILRIQQVVRGDSAAYFCASSPGGDGIQPQHFGDGTRLSIL.

The gene calls are TRBV6-5 and TRBJ1-1; D is unclear. The V gene's germline CDR1 is MNHEY and CDR2 SVGAGI. The V end was cut by 8 bases, the J end by 0 bases, with 4 bases between. The CDR3 is made up of 11 amino acids. This chain's CDR3 is CASALNTEAFF. CDR3 sequence (DNA): TGTGCCAGCGCCCTGAACACTGAAGCTTTCTTT.

This chain uses TRBV7-9 with TRBJ2-3; D ambiguous. V lost 4 bases, J lost 0 bases, and 8 bases lay in between. CDR3 length: 14 residues. CDR1 and CDR2 from the germline V gene are SEHNR and FQNEAQ (reference sequence). The DNA for the CDR3 is TGTGCCAGCAGCTCGTCAGATAGCACAGATACGCAGTATTTT. It codes for CASSSSDSTDTQYF.

V and J are TRBV15 and TRBJ1-2, with TRBD1 identical over 9 bases. The CDR3 is 14 amino acids. Losses at the gene ends were 0 bases for V and 7 bases for J; bases not matched to a gene: 3. Germline-derived CDR1 and CDR2 are LNHNV and YYDKDF (reference sequence). The CDR3 DNA sequence: TGTGCCACCAGCAGAGATCGGACAGGGGTTGGCTACACCTTC. It specifies CATSRDRTGVGYTF.

This sequence joins TRBV5-1 and TRBJ1-2; the match to TRBD1 covers 12 bases. Germline CDR1 and CDR2: SGHRS and YFSETQ. J was trimmed by 7 bases and V by 4 bases; bases with no gene match: 11. This CDR3 is 16 amino acids long. As DNA, the CDR3 is TGCGCCAGCAGCCCAATACCGGGACAGGGGGCCGGTGGCTACACCTTC. Its protein is CASSPIPGQGAGGYTF.

The chain recombines TRBV9 with TRBJ1-6; no clear D. V was cut by 0 bases and J by 9 bases, with 7 bases left in between. This CDR3 has 13 residues. The germline gives CDR1 SGDLS, CDR2 YYNGEE. The DNA for the CDR3 is TGTGCCAGCAGCGTAGACCGGGGTTCACCCCTCCACTTT. Protein sequence: CASSVDRGSPLHF.

This clone is a singleton in its sample. This sample also contains other DNA sequences that code for the same CDR3. This sequence joins TRBV4-1 and TRBJ1-1, with 7 bases matching TRBD1. CDR3 size: 16 residues. V trimming: 4 bases; J trimming: 2 bases; junction bases outside the gene matches: 10. From germline, CDR1 is MGHRA and CDR2 YSYEKL. The CDR3 DNA follows: TGCGCCAGCAGCCGGAAACAGGGGACGGAAAACACTGAAGCTTTCTTT. Amino acid sequence: CASSRKQGTENTEAFF.

This chain connects TRBV10-2 to TRBJ2-2, with 7 positions matching TRBD1. The CDR3 runs to 15 residues. In germline, CDR1 is WSHSY, CDR2 SAAADI. V was clipped by 2 bases and J by 5 bases; unmatched bases: 5. CDR3 bases: TGCGCCAGCAGTGAGACTGGGACAGTAACCGGGGAGCTGTTTTTT. It translates to CASSETGTVTGELFF.

This chain joins TRBV4-3 and TRBJ1-2; D is possibly TRBD1 (6 bases). The V end lost 0 bases, the J end lost 8 bases, and 13 bases lay between the germline ends. CDR3 length: 14 residues. CDR1 and CDR2 (germline): LGHNA, YSLEER. CDR3 region: CASSQDRGAQGYTF. The CDR3, as DNA: TGCGCCAGCAGCCAAGATAGGGGGGCGCAGGGCTACACCTTC.

This chain uses TRBV2 with TRBJ1-6; 7 bases are shared with TRBD1. This CDR3 has 13 amino acids. V shed 8 bases, J shed 9 bases, and the junction held 7 bases outside the gene matches. The germline V gene has CDR1 SNHLY and CDR2 FYNNEI. The CDR3 DNA reads as TGTGCCAGCGGACAGGCTCCTGGTTCACCCCTCCACTTT. Encoded protein: CASGQAPGSPLHF.

The rearrangement joins TRBV19 to TRBJ1-5; TRBD1 matches at 8 bases. This CDR3 is built from 16 residues. The germline V gene has CDR1 LNHDA and CDR2 SQIVND (reference sequence). Germline trimming cut 5 bases from V and 0 bases from J; bases unmatched to any gene: 6. DNA for the CDR3: TGTGCCAGTAGTCCACAGGGGGTGCATAGCAATCAGCCCCAGCATTTT. Translated, it gives CASSPQGVHSNQPQHF.

The gene calls are TRBV9 and TRBJ1-1; no clear D. Trimming cost V 0 bases and J 6 bases, with 12 bases left between them. This CDR3 spans 14 amino acids. From germline, CDR1 is SGDLS and CDR2 YYNGEE. CDR3 nucleotides: TGTGCCAGCAGCGTAGTTCGGGGTGGGTCTGAAGCTTTCTTT. This codes for CASSVVRGGSEAFF.

This chain connects TRBV20-1 to TRBJ1-4, with D maybe TRBD1 (6 bases). Germline V gene lookup returns CDR1 DFQATT and CDR2 SNEGSKA (reference sequence). The germline V and J ends were trimmed by 8 bases and 4 bases, with 8 bases remaining between them. This CDR3 has 11 residues. In nucleotides, the CDR3 is TGCAGTACAGGGTTTAATGAAAAACTGTTTTTT. Translating gives CSTGFNEKLFF.